The present TCR beta chain was sequenced within a study of cytomegalovirus exposure and HLA in healthy donors. The V gene lost 4 bases and the J gene lost 1 base, with 11 bases spanning the gap. This CDR3 is built from 14 residues. In germline, CDR1 is SGHRS, CDR2 YFSETQ. For this clone: No antigen is known for it.

Regarding the study as a whole: Being indistinguishable, some V segments were excluded, TRBV6-2 and TRBV6-3 among them.

PCR was performed using 60 Vbeta and 13 Jbeta primers. Profiling relied on immunoSEQ multiplex PCR, and the TCRdb table lists in-frame clones only, not all of them. The sample contains about 150,000 clones, roughly 65% of which appear only once. This receptor was obtained from a man aged 60 to 75 in good health and CMV-seronegative. The rearrangement uses TRBV5-1 and TRBJ1-1; D ambiguous. Sequencing was performed on PBMCs. The CDR3 bases are TGCGCCAGCAGCGTCACGGTTACGAACACTGAAGCTTTCTTT. Encoded protein: CASSVTVTNTEAFF.